This TCR beta chain was sequenced for a study of cytomegalovirus exposure and HLA in healthy donors. The PCR ran on 60 Vbeta and 13 Jbeta primers. Sequencing was performed with immunoSEQ multiplex PCR; in TCRdb, only in-frame clones are kept and a portion is missing. This sample carries 120,000 or so clones, more than 75% of them seen once, and the ten largest clones take about 1.8%. The CDR3 sequence is 15 residues long. The junction had 7 bases not matched to a gene; V was cut back by 6 bases and J by 2 bases. Germline values: CDR1 MNHEY, CDR2 SVGAGI. This clone was seen once. The material sequenced was PBMCs. V and J are TRBV6-5 and TRBJ1-3; 7 bases are shared with TRBD1. This TCR derives from a man younger than 30 in good health and CMV-seronegative. In DNA, the CDR3 is TGTGCCAGCAGGCAGGGGGGCTCCGCTGGAAACACCATATATTTT. It specifies CASRQGGSAGNTIYF.